This T cell receptor beta chain was sequenced during a study of immune evolution from preneoplasia to lung adenocarcinoma. Study results and caveats: Highest clonality occurred in KRAS-mutant, not EGFR-mutant or double wild-type, nodules.

TCRdb's copy holds only in-frame clones and misses some; the assay was immunoSEQ multiplex PCR. The profile covers 6,600 or so clones, with approximately 80% appearing a single time and around 6.4% taken by the ten largest. Resections took place in Japan or China from about 2014 to 2017. The CDR3 consists of 12 residues. The V and J ends lost 7 bases and 1 base respectively, with 11 bases between them. CDR1 is SQVTM, CDR2 ANQGSEA, per germline. This clone was seen only a few times. What it binds is not known. Sequences were obtained from FFPE lung adenocarcinoma in situ tissue. The rearrangement uses TRBV29-1 and TRBJ2-7, with no clear D. The TCR comes from a person aged 55 to 79 with lung adenocarcinoma. In DNA form, the CDR3 reads TGCAGCGGGACCGGAGCTTCCTACGAGCAGTACTTC. Encoded protein: CSGTGASYEQYF.